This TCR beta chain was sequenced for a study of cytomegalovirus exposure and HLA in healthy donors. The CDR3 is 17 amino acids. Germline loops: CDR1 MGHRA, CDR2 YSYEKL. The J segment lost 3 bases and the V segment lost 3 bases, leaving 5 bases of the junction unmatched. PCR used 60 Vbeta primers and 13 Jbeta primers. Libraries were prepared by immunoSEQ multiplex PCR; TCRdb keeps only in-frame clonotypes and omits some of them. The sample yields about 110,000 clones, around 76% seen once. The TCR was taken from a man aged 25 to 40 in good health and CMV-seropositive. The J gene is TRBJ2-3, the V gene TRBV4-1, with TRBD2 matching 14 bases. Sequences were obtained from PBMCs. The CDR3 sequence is CASSHGLAGGGTDTQYF. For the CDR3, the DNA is TGCGCCAGCAGCCACGGACTAGCGGGGGGTGGAACAGATACGCAGTATTTT.